This TCR beta chain appears in the sequencing data of a study of T cell changes during pregnancy in multiple sclerosis. TCRdb's table, derived via immunoSEQ multiplex PCR, lists solely in-frame clones and lacks some. The repertoire holds approximately 90,000 clones, approximately 92% seen once, with just over 2% in the top ten. Per the germline V gene, CDR1 is SGHRS and CDR2 is YFSETQ. The V end was cut by 0 bases, the J end by 0 bases, with 9 bases between. This CDR3 contains 15 residues. The TCR originated in a female donor with multiple sclerosis, enrolled in a pregnancy study. The gene calls are TRBV5-1 and TRBJ1-2; perhaps TRBD1 as D (5 bases). The sample consisted of peripheral blood, taken after pregnancy. Written as DNA, the CDR3 is TGCGCCAGCAGCTTGGGCGACAGCACTAACTATGGCTACACCTTC. Its protein is CASSLGDSTNYGYTF.